The next 22 T cell receptor beta chains were all read from a single sample in a study of identical twins. Using its own MiXCR run on the 5' RACE reads, TCRdb lists one record per CDR3 protein. The table includes hundreds of thousands of distinct CDR3 sequences, roughly 18% detected once. These same records also appear under a second study, on T cells expressing NK-cell markers.

Material for sequencing was PBMCs. These receptors were taken from a woman between 18 and 30 years old in good health.

The CDR3 nucleotides are TGCAGTGCTAGCTCCGTCGTTACTAATGAAAAACTGTTTTTT. Amino acid sequence: CSASSVVTNEKLFF. The chain recombines TRBV20-1 with TRBJ1-4; unclear D gene. This CDR3 comprises 14 residues. V gave up 3 bases and J gave up 2 bases, with 10 bases separating them. CDR1 is DFQATT, CDR2 SNEGSKA, per germline (reference sequence).

This clonotype has a handful of counts. The V and J genes are TRBV5-1 and TRBJ2-1; D is perhaps TRBD2 (6 bases). CDR1 is SGHRS and CDR2 is YFSETQ in the germline V gene. CDR3 length: 15 residues. V lost 4 bases, J lost 3 bases, and 14 bases lay in between. CDR3 residues: CASSPSGTGYNEQFF. As DNA, the CDR3 is TGCGCCAGCAGCCCCTCGGGGACTGGCTACAATGAGCAGTTCTTC.

V and J are TRBV9 and TRBJ2-2; 9 positions match TRBD2. This CDR3 is built from 16 residues. After removal of 2 bases from V and 5 bases from J, the junction contained 7 bases not matched to a gene. Germline V gives CDR1 SGDLS, CDR2 YYNGEE. In nucleotides, the CDR3 is TGTGCCAGCAGCGTGGGGACTAGCACCCTGACCGGGGAGCTGTTTTTT. Amino acids: CASSVGTSTLTGELFF. The full variable domain, completed using reference TRBV9 and TRBJ2-2, is DSGVTQTPKHLITATGQRVTLRCSPRSGDLSVYWYQQSLDQGLQFLIQYYNGEERAKGNILERFSAQQFPDLHSELNLSSLELGDSALYFCASSVGTSTLTGELFFGEGSRLTVL.

This clonotype has only a few counts. The genes are TRBV30 and TRBJ2-5, with D hard to call. Germline V gene data show CDR1 as GTSNPN and CDR2 as SVGIG (reference sequence). The CDR3 is 11 residues long. V dropped 3 bases and J dropped 4 bases, with 6 bases sitting between them. CDR3 region: CAWRKIETQYF. The CDR3, as DNA: TGTGCCTGGAGAAAGATAGAGACCCAGTACTTC.

The sample holds many counts of this clonotype. The chain carries TRBV6-2 or TRBV6-3 and TRBJ1-1; possibly TRBD1 for D (5 bases). Germline lookup yields CDR1 MNHEY and CDR2 SVGEGT. V gave up 0 bases and J gave up 8 bases, with 7 bases separating them. This CDR3 has 12 residues. The CDR3 protein is CASSYSRGEAFF. The CDR3 DNA follows: TGTGCCAGCAGTTACTCTCGGGGGGAAGCTTTCTTT.

The chain has TRBV4-3 and TRBJ2-1; 7 bases fit TRBD2. V trimming: 0 bases; J trimming: 1 base; junction bases outside the gene matches: 3. Germline loops: CDR1 LGHNA, CDR2 YSLEER. The CDR3 has 16 residues. CDR3 bases: TGCGCCAGCAGCCAAGATCCGCGGGGGTCCTACAATGAGCAGTTCTTC. It yields the protein CASSQDPRGSYNEQFF.

Only a few counts were recorded for this clonotype. The V call is TRBV7-9, the J call TRBJ1-1, with D hard to call. This CDR3 has 12 residues. Germline values: CDR1 SEHNR, CDR2 FQNEAQ (reference sequence). Trimming removed 3 bases from V and 2 bases from J, with 4 bases in between. The CDR3 here is CASSFVNTEAFF. The CDR3 DNA reads as TGTGCCAGCAGCTTTGTAAACACTGAAGCTTTCTTT. The full variable domain, its missing parts supplied by reference TRBV7-9 and TRBJ1-1, is DTGVSQNPRHKITKRGQNVTFRCDPISEHNRLYWYRQTLGQGPEFLTYFQNEAQLEKSRLLSDRFSAERPKGSFSTLEIQRTEQGDSAMYLCASSFVNTEAFFGQGTRLTVV.

The chain couples TRBV20-1 to TRBJ1-1; D not resolved. Looked up from germline, CDR1 is DFQATT and CDR2 is SNEGSKA (reference sequence). The CDR3 is 11 residues long. Trimming cost V 6 bases and J 4 bases, with 9 bases left between them. CDR3 loop: CSAQDGTEAFF. Written as DNA, the CDR3 is TGCAGTGCCCAGGACGGCACTGAAGCTTTCTTT.

This chain links TRBV5-6 with TRBJ2-6, with 7 bases that match TRBD1. This CDR3 region has 18 residues. Germline V lookup: CDR1 SGHDT, CDR2 YYEEEE. V lost 0 bases to trimming and J lost 2 bases; unmatched junction nucleotides: 8. The CDR3 DNA is TGTGCCAGCAGCTTGGCCCGTGACAGGGTTACTGGGGCCAACGTCCTGACTTTC. The encoded protein is CASSLARDRVTGANVLTF.

V gene TRBV4-2 combines with J gene TRBJ2-1; 9 bases match TRBD2. Germline V CDR1 and CDR2: LGHNA, YNFKEQ. The CDR3 loop spans 16 amino acids. V lost 4 bases to trimming and J lost 0 bases; unmatched junction nucleotides: 4. The CDR3: CASSPSGMYSYNEQFF. Here the CDR3 DNA reads TGTGCCAGCAGCCCTAGCGGGATGTACTCCTACAATGAGCAGTTCTTC.

The V gene is TRBV20-1, the J gene TRBJ2-5, with a weak D call TRBD2 (5 bases). Germline CDR1 reads DFQATT; CDR2 reads SNEGSKA (reference sequence). V lost 6 bases to trimming and J lost 5 bases, with 16 bases between them. The length of the CDR3 is 13 residues. The chain's CDR3 is CSAHFRSGETQYF. As DNA, the CDR3 is TGCAGTGCCCACTTTAGGTCGGGGGAGACCCAGTACTTC.

This clonotype occurred a few times. The chain recombines TRBV6-2 or TRBV6-3 with TRBJ1-2; D perhaps matches TRBD1 (6 bases). Per germline, CDR1 MNHEY and CDR2 SVGEGT. This CDR3 region has 16 residues. Trimming took 2 bases from V and 5 from J, leaving 18 bases between them. Here the CDR3 DNA reads TGTGCCAGCAGTTACACCCGGACAGCGGCGACTTATGGCTACACCTTC. Its protein product is CASSYTRTAATYGYTF.

V usage is TRBV20-1 and J usage is TRBJ1-3; no definite D call. Per the germline V gene, CDR1 is DFQATT and CDR2 is SNEGSKA (reference sequence). The ends were cut back, 6 bases at V and 8 bases at J, with 11 bases in the middle. There are 11 residues in the CDR3. DNA of the CDR3: TGCAGTGCCCGATTTGGCTACACCATATATTTT. Its translation is CSARFGYTIYF.

This rearrangement joins TRBV5-1 to TRBJ2-3, with 9 positions matching TRBD2. Germline assignment: CDR1 SGHRS and CDR2 YFSETQ. The CDR3 is made up of 13 amino acids. V shed 1 base, J shed 6 bases, and the junction held 0 bases outside the gene matches. CDR3 protein: CASSLTSGDTQYF. CDR3 sequence (DNA): TGCGCCAGCAGCTTGACTAGCGGGGATACGCAGTATTTT.

V is TRBV12-2 and J is TRBJ2-7; the DNA was not used to check the table's D call, TRBD1. TRBV12-2 is designated a pseudogene. The CDR3 extends over 15 amino acids. The CDR3 DNA sequence: TGTGCAAGTCGCTTATCTTCGCGGGGCCAATACGAGCAGTACTTC. It specifies CASRLSSRGQYEQYF.

This chain links TRBV2 with TRBJ2-5, with TRBD2 as a possible D gene (6 bases). Germline V gene sequence: CDR1 SNHLY, CDR2 FYNNEI. Trimming shortened V by 3 bases and J by 10 bases, and 18 bases separated the two germline ends. This CDR3 spans 14 amino acids. The CDR3 region is CASSDYGTGRGQYF. DNA for the CDR3: TGTGCCAGCAGTGATTACGGGACCGGGCGGGGCCAGTACTTC.

This clonotype has more than one count but fewer than ten. This chain connects TRBV6-2 or TRBV6-3 to TRBJ2-7; perhaps D is TRBD1 or TRBD2 (6 bases each). The ends were cut back, 3 bases at V and 2 bases at J, with 14 bases in the middle. There are 15 residues in the CDR3. Germline-derived CDR1 and CDR2 are MNHEY and SVGEGT. The CDR3 loop reads CASSYPGALAYEQYF. DNA of the CDR3: TGTGCCAGCAGTTATCCGGGGGCTCTGGCCTACGAGCAGTACTTC.

This clonotype turned up a few times. This chain connects TRBV20-1 to TRBJ2-1, with 8 bases lining up with TRBD2. This CDR3 has 16 amino acids. Germline V gene sequence: CDR1 DFQATT, CDR2 SNEGSKA (reference sequence). After removal of 2 bases from V and 4 bases from J, the junction contained 10 bases not matched to a gene. As DNA, the CDR3 is TGCAGTGCTAGAAGGGGAACTAGCGGAGAGTACAATGAGCAGTTCTTC. Protein sequence: CSARRGTSGEYNEQFF.

The chain combines TRBV11-3 with TRBJ2-1, with 15 bases fitting TRBD2. CDR1 and CDR2 (germline): SGHNT, YENEEA. The junction had 3 bases not matched to a gene; V was cut back by 2 bases and J by 7 bases. The CDR3 contains 16 residues. Here the CDR3 reads CASSLWTSGGGNEQFF. The DNA of the CDR3 is TGTGCCAGCAGCTTATGGACTAGCGGGGGGGGAAATGAGCAGTTCTTC. The full variable domain, in which reference TRBV11-3 and TRBJ2-1 provide the parts outside the CDR3, is EAGVVQSPRYKIIEKKQPVAFWCNPISGHNTLYWYLQNLGQGPELLIRYENEEAVDDSQLPKDRFSAERLKGVDSTLKIQPAELGDSAVYLCASSLWTSGGGNEQFFGPGTRLTVL.

The chain recombines TRBV29-1 with TRBJ2-5; possibly TRBD1 for D (5 bases). The CDR3 covers 12 residues. V lost 5 bases, J lost 4 bases, and 11 bases lay in between. Germline CDR1 SQVTM, CDR2 ANQGSEA. In DNA, the CDR3 is TGCAGCGTTTTGCAGGGATTAGAGACCCAGTACTTC. Translated, it gives CSVLQGLETQYF.

This clonotype showed up just a few times. V is TRBV6-6 and J is TRBJ1-1; D is uncertain. With 8 bases removed from V and 3 bases from J, the gap between germline ends came to 13 bases. The CDR3 is made up of 13 amino acids. CDR1 is MNHNY, CDR2 SVGAGI, per germline (reference sequence). CDR3 coding DNA: TGTGCCAGCCAGCATTTCGTGTACACTGAAGCTTTCTTT. This translates into CASQHFVYTEAFF.

The chain recombines TRBV2 with TRBJ1-5; weak D call: TRBD1 (6 bases). The CDR3 loop spans 14 amino acids. Germline-derived CDR1 and CDR2 are SNHLY and FYNNEI. Trimming took 2 bases from V and 7 from J, leaving 12 bases between them. The CDR3, as DNA: TGTGCCAGCAGTGAAAGGACAGCCATACAGCCCCAGCATTTT. As protein: CASSERTAIQPQHF.